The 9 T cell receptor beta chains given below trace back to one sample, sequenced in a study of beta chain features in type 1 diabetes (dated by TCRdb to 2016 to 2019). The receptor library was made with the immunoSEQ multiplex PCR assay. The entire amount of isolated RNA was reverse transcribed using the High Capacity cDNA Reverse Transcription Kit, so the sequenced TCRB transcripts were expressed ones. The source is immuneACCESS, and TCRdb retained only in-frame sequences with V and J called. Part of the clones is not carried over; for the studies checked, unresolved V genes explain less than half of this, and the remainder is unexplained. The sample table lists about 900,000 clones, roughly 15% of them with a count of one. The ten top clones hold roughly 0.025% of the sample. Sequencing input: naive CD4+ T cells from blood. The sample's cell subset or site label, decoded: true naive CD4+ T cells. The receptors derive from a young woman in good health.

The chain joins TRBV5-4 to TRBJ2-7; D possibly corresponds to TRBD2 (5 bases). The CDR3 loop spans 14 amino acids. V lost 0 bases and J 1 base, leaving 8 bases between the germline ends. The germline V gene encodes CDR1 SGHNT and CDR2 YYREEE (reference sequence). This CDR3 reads CASSLDAGSYEQYF. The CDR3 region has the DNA TGTGCCAGCAGCTTGGATGCGGGTTCCTACGAGCAGTACTTC.

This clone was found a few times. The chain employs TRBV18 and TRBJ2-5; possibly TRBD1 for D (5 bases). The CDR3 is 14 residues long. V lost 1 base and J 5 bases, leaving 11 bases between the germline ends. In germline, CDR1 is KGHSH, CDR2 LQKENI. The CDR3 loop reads CASSPRQGWETQYF. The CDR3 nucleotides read TGTGCCAGCTCACCACGTCAGGGATGGGAGACCCAGTACTTC.

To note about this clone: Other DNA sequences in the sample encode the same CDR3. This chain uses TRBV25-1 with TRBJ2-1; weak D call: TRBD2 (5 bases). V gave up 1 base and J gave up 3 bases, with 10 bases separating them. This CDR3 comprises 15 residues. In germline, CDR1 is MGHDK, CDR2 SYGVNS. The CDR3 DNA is TGTGCCAGCAGTGAATTCCGGGGAGACTACAATGAGCAGTTCTTC. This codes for CASSEFRGDYNEQFF.

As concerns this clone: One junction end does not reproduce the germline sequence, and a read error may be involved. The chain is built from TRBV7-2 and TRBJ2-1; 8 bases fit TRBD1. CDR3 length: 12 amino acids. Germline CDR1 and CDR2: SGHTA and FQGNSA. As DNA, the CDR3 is TGTGCCAGCAGCGAACGGACAGGGTTTAAGCTCTTC. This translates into CASSERTGFKLF.

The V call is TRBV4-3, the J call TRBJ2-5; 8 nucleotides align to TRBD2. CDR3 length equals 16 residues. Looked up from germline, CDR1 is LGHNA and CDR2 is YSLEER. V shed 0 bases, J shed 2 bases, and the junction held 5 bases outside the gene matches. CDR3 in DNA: TGCGCCAGCAGCCAAGATAAGACTAGCGTACAAGAGACCCAGTACTTC. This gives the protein CASSQDKTSVQETQYF.

The CDR3 reads CASSYSGGAGTGELFF. CDR3 sequence (DNA): TGTGCCAGCAGTTACTCTGGAGGGGCAGGCACCGGGGAGCTGTTTTTT. V gene TRBV6-5 combines with J gene TRBJ2-2; TRBD2 is a possible D gene (6 bases). The germline V gene has CDR1 MNHEY and CDR2 SVGAGI. The V end lost 0 bases, the J end lost 4 bases, and 12 bases lay between the germline ends. CDR3 length: 16 residues.

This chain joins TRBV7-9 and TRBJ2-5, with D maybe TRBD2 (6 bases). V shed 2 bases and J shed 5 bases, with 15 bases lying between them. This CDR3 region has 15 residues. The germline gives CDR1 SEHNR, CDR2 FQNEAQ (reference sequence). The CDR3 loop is CASSLLGTSTETQYF. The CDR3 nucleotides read TGTGCCAGCAGCTTATTAGGTACTAGCACGGAGACCCAGTACTTC.

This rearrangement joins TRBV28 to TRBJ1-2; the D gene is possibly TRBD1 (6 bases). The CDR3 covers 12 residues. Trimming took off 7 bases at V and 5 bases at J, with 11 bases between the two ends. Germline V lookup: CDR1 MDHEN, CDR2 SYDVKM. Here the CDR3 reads CASKKTGYGYTF. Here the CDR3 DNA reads TGTGCCAGCAAAAAGACAGGTTATGGCTACACCTTC.

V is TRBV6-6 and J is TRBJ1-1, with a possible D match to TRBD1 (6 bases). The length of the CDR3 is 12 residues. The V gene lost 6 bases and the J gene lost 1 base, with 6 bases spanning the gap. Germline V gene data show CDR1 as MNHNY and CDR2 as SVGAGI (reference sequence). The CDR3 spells CASRQGNTEAFF. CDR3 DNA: TGTGCCAGCAGACAGGGGAACACTGAAGCTTTCTTT.